This TCR beta chain is drawn from a study of vaccination effects on CD4 cells after COVID-19. Across the study: Everyone in the study got two shots of either the BNT162b2 or mRNA-1273 vaccine. Study-wide results and caveats: No early post-infection timepoints were available in the study, which also included few convalescent patients.

Only in-frame clones appear in the TCRdb table, and some are missing; sequencing was by immunoSEQ multiplex PCR. Of tens of thousands of clones listed, less than 80% are singletons. The ends were cut back, 4 bases at V and 5 bases at J, with 7 bases in the middle. This CDR3 has 13 residues. The V gene's germline CDR1 is SGHRS and CDR2 YFSETQ. On this clone itself: Antigen: not known.

Antigen-specific CD4+ T cells were first expanded with viral peptide pools by the ViraFEST assay and only then sequenced. The culture ran for approximately 9 days before CD4+ T cells were isolated. Testing of the vaccine recipients showed negative nucleocapsid antibodies and no prior SARS-CoV-2 infection. A few million PBMC were seeded per well and grown in the presence of 10 IU/ml IL-2 and 8 to 10 ug/ml peptides. The rearrangement uses TRBV5-1 and TRBJ1-6; D ambiguous. This clonotype was sampled from a human donor who received a COVID-19 vaccine. Sequenced here: CD4+ T cells from PBMCs cultured with HCoV-OC43 spike peptides, sampled before COVID-19 vaccination. Subset of the sample: HCoV-OC43 spike overlapping peptide pool stimulation. CDR3 protein: CASSRVDNSPLHF. The CDR3 nucleotides are TGCGCCAGCAGCCGTGTAGATAATTCACCCCTCCACTTT.